The 20 T cell receptor beta chains in this list originate from one sample, sequenced in a study of blood T cell repertoires in COVID-19. Some clones are missing from TCRdb's copy, which holds only in-frame ones; the method was immunoSEQ multiplex PCR. This table has more than 200,000 clones, roughly nine tenths appearing once. Sequencing input: peripheral blood. These TCRs come from a woman in her 50s with acute or convalescent COVID-19.

The rearrangement joins TRBV11-2 to TRBJ1-4; D is possibly TRBD1 (6 bases). In germline, CDR1 is SGHAT, CDR2 FQNNGV. The length of the CDR3 is 17 residues. The germline V and J ends were trimmed by 5 bases and 6 bases, with 22 bases remaining between them. The CDR3 is CASSQGTISRGDEKLFF. The CDR3 coding sequence is TGTGCCAGCAGCCAGGGGACAATTAGTCGAGGGGATGAAAAACTGTTTTTT.

This clone occurred once. V is TRBV18 and J is TRBJ1-4; 10 bases align to TRBD1. Looked up from germline, CDR1 is KGHSH and CDR2 is LQKENI. There are 15 residues in the CDR3. The junction had 6 bases not matched to a gene; V was cut back by 5 bases and J by 6 bases. CDR3 sequence: CASSARQGADEKLFF. In DNA, the CDR3 is TGTGCCAGCTCAGCCCGACAGGGGGCCGATGAAAAACTGTTTTTT.

V is TRBV25-1 and J is TRBJ1-1; TRBD1 might be the D (5 bases). Germline values: CDR1 MGHDK, CDR2 SYGVNS. CDR3 length equals 14 residues. Trimming shortened V by 4 bases and J by 6 bases, and 15 bases separated the two germline ends. In nucleotides, the CDR3 is TGTGCCAGCAGTGTCCTGGGCGGGACCCCTGAAGCTTTCTTT. As protein: CASSVLGGTPEAFF.

This clone was recorded once. V gene TRBV3-1 (or the pseudogene TRBV3-2) combines with J gene TRBJ1-2; D perhaps matches TRBD1 (5 bases). The V gene lost 6 bases and the J gene lost 4 bases, with 12 bases spanning the gap. This CDR3 is 13 amino acids long. Germline V gene data show CDR1 as LGHDT and CDR2 as YNNKEL (reference sequence). The CDR3 protein is CASRPRGTYGYTF. Here the CDR3 DNA reads TGTGCCAGCAGACCCCGGGGGACCTATGGCTACACCTTC.

The chain carries TRBV27 and TRBJ1-2; D possibly corresponds to TRBD1 (5 bases). V was shortened by 0 bases and J by 8 bases, with 13 bases between the two germline ends. The CDR3 consists of 14 residues. CDR1 and CDR2 (germline): MNHEY, SMNVEV (reference sequence). The CDR3 sequence is CASSLSGRAGGYTF. Written as DNA, the CDR3 is TGTGCCAGCAGTTTATCCGGCAGGGCTGGCGGCTACACCTTC.

The V and J genes are TRBV11-3 and TRBJ2-3; no firm D call. This CDR3 comprises 13 residues. V was shortened by 5 bases and J by 5 bases, with 11 bases between the two germline ends. Germline-derived CDR1 and CDR2 are SGHNT and YENEEA. CDR3 sequence reads: CASSHGYRDTQYF. CDR3 nucleotides: TGTGCCAGCAGCCATGGGTACAGAGATACGCAGTATTTT.

The CDR3: CASSPNTGTGDNEQFF. CDR3 sequence (DNA): TGTGCCAGCTCACCGAACACCGGGACAGGGGATAATGAGCAGTTCTTC. V is TRBV18 and J is TRBJ2-1; TRBD1 matches 10 bases. V shed 3 bases and J 7 bases; nucleotides not matched to a gene: 9. CDR3 length equals 16 residues. Germline V lookup: CDR1 KGHSH, CDR2 LQKENI.

V is TRBV30 and J is TRBJ1-2; tentative D call: TRBD1 (6 bases). CDR3 size: 15 residues. The V end lost 2 bases, the J end lost 4 bases, and 17 bases lay between the germline ends. The germline gives CDR1 GTSNPN, CDR2 SVGIG (reference sequence). The CDR3 DNA sequence: TGTGCCTGGAGTTTGTACCGTACAGGGACCTATGGCTACACCTTC. Translating gives CAWSLYRTGTYGYTF. The full variable domain, in which reference TRBV30 and TRBJ1-2 provide the parts outside the CDR3, is SQTIHQWPATLVQPVGSPLSLECTVEGTSNPNLYWYRQAAGRGLQLLFYSVGIGQISSEVPQNLSASRPQDRQFILSSKKLLLSDSGFYLCAWSLYRTGTYGYTFGSGTRLTVV.

This clone was counted a single time. The chain uses TRBV19 and TRBJ2-5, with 9 bases aligning to TRBD2. This CDR3 contains 15 residues. The V gene's germline CDR1 is LNHDA and CDR2 SQIVND (reference sequence). Germline trimming cut 4 bases from V and 5 bases from J; bases unmatched to any gene: 8. The CDR3 here is CASSTLAGGRETQYF. The CDR3, as DNA: TGTGCCAGTAGTACCTTGGCGGGGGGGAGGGAGACCCAGTACTTC.

The rearrangement links TRBV5-1 to TRBJ2-2; D gene unclear. The CDR3 consists of 15 residues. The V end was cut by 1 base, the J end by 3 bases, with 10 bases between. The V gene's germline CDR1 is SGHRS and CDR2 YFSETQ. The CDR3 sequence is CASSLLPSDTGELFF. In DNA form, the CDR3 reads TGCGCCAGCAGCTTGTTGCCGTCGGACACCGGGGAGCTGTTTTTT.

The chain links TRBV5-1 to TRBJ1-2, with D perhaps matching TRBD1 (5 bases). Trimming removed 0 bases from V and 6 bases from J, with 9 bases in between. The germline gives CDR1 SGHRS, CDR2 YFSETQ. The CDR3 spans 13 residues. This chain's CDR3 is CASSLVAGNGYTF. The CDR3 region has the DNA TGCGCCAGCAGCTTGGTGGCAGGGAATGGCTACACCTTC. The complete variable domain, with remaining parts taken from reference TRBV5-1 and TRBJ1-2, reads KAGVTQTPRYLIKTRGQQVTLSCSPISGHRSVSWYQQTPGQGLQFLFEYFSETQRNKGNFPGRFSGRQFSNSRSEMNVSTLELGDSALYLCASSLVAGNGYTFGSGTRLTVV.

The rearrangement links TRBV12-3 or TRBV12-4 to TRBJ1-1; the D is unclear. The CDR3 totals 13 residues. Trimming shortened V by 2 bases and J by 4 bases, and 8 bases separated the two germline ends. CDR3 in DNA: TGTGCCAGCAGTTTACTCCTCGGCACTGAAGCTTTCTTT. Amino acids: CASSLLLGTEAFF.

This clone has more than one count but fewer than ten. The CDR3 reads CASSLSGGSNQPQHF. CDR3 DNA: TGTGCCAGCAGTCTCTCAGGGGGGAGCAATCAGCCCCAGCATTTT. The rearrangement uses TRBV6-5 and TRBJ1-5, with 7 bases that match TRBD1. V was clipped by 5 bases and J by 1 base; unmatched bases: 5. CDR3 length: 15 residues. CDR1 is MNHEY and CDR2 is SVGAGI in the germline V gene.

The genes are TRBV19 and TRBJ1-5; D may be TRBD1 (5 bases). This CDR3 contains 16 residues. Germline-derived CDR1 and CDR2 are LNHDA and SQIVND (reference sequence). Trimming removed 3 bases at V and 2 bases at J, with 14 bases between. The CDR3 DNA sequence: TGTGCCAGTAGTATTTCTCAGGGTGGGGGCAATCAGCCCCAGCATTTT. Its protein is CASSISQGGGNQPQHF. The complete variable domain, with remaining parts taken from reference TRBV19 and TRBJ1-5, reads DGGITQSPKYLFRKEGQNVTLSCEQNLNHDAMYWYRQDPGQGLRLIYYSQIVNDFQKGDIAEGYSVSREKKESFPLTVTSAQKNPTAFYLCASSISQGGGNQPQHFGDGTRLSIL.

This chain links TRBV6-5 with TRBJ2-7; D may be TRBD2 (7 bases). This CDR3 has 16 amino acids. Trimming shortened V by 0 bases and J by 0 bases, and 12 bases separated the two germline ends. The germline CDR1 and CDR2 sequences are MNHEY and SVGAGI. The CDR3 coding sequence is TGTGCCAGCAGTTACTCAGGGGGGGTCATCTCCTACGAGCAGTACTTC. This codes for CASSYSGGVISYEQYF.

The chain employs TRBV7-3 and TRBJ1-1; D perhaps matches TRBD1 (6 bases). From germline, CDR1 is SGHTA and CDR2 FQGTGA. Trimming pared 5 bases from V and 1 base from J, leaving 14 bases between. This CDR3 is built from 15 residues. In nucleotides, the CDR3 is TGTGCCAGCAGCCTTCACAGGGTTGGGAACACTGAAGCTTTCTTT. Protein product: CASSLHRVGNTEAFF.

This chain connects TRBV24-1 to TRBJ1-2, with D tentatively TRBD1 (6 bases). The CDR3 is made up of 15 amino acids. Germline lookup yields CDR1 KGHDR and CDR2 SFDVKD. Trimming stripped 3 bases from V and 8 bases from J, with 18 bases between. The CDR3 bases are TGTGCCACCAGTGATATGACAGGACTCCATGGCGGCTACACCTTC. This gives the protein CATSDMTGLHGGYTF.

CDR3 residues: CASSPATGYEKLFF. The CDR3 coding sequence is TGTGCCAGCTCACCCGCGACAGGGTATGAAAAACTGTTTTTT. J is TRBJ1-4 and V is TRBV18; 7 nucleotides agree with TRBD1. The CDR3 runs 14 residues. In germline, CDR1 is KGHSH, CDR2 LQKENI. Trimming cost V 3 bases and J 6 bases; bases outside gene matches: 4.

V usage is TRBV11-2 and J usage is TRBJ1-1; 7 bases align to TRBD1. The CDR3 length is 16 residues. Germline V gene sequence: CDR1 SGHAT, CDR2 FQNNGV. Trimming at V came to 4 bases and at J to 1 base, leaving 9 bases not matched to a gene. The CDR3 DNA reads TGTGCCAGCAGCTCCCACATCGGGACAGCGAACACTGAAGCTTTCTTT. It codes for CASSSHIGTANTEAFF.

V gene TRBV24-1 combines with J gene TRBJ2-5, with D perhaps matching TRBD1 (5 bases). The CDR3 contains 15 residues. Looked up from germline, CDR1 is KGHDR and CDR2 is SFDVKD. Trimming pared 2 bases from V and 1 base from J, leaving 10 bases between. DNA for the CDR3: TGTGCCACCAGTGATTCCCCGGACACCCAAGAGACCCAGTACTTC. It is translated as CATSDSPDTQETQYF.